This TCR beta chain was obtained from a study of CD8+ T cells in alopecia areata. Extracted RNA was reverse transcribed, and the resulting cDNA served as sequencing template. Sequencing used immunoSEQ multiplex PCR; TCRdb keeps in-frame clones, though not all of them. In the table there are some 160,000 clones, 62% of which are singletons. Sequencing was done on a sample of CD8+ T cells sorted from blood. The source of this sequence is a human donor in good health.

DNA of the CDR3: TGTGCCAGCACCAGGGGTGGGGCCAACGTCCTGACTTTC. It encodes CASTRGGANVLTF. V and J are TRBV27 and TRBJ2-6, with a possible D match to TRBD1 (6 bases). Between the trimmed V and J ends, which lost 7 bases and 3 bases, there was a span of 7 bases. In germline, CDR1 is MNHEY, CDR2 SMNVEV (reference sequence). The CDR3 is made up of 13 amino acids.